The present T cell receptor (beta chain) was sequenced within a study of T cell changes during pregnancy in multiple sclerosis. This clone occurred a few times. Clones were read by immunoSEQ multiplex PCR, and TCRdb kept only the in-frame ones, dropping some. The sample has tens of thousands of clones; roughly nine tenths are singletons. Trimming shortened V by 2 bases and J by 4 bases, and 12 bases separated the two germline ends. This CDR3 has 14 amino acids. Germline CDR1 reads SGHRS; CDR2 reads YFSETQ. The sample consisted of CD8+ T cells from peripheral blood mononuclear cells, taken in the second trimester of pregnancy. The source of this sequence is a female donor with multiple sclerosis, enrolled in a pregnancy study. The gene calls are TRBV5-1 and TRBJ1-1; no firm D call. The DNA of the CDR3 is TGCGCCAGCAGCTTCTGGGAGGGCGGCACTGAAGCTTTCTTT. It is translated as CASSFWEGGTEAFF.